These 7 T cell receptor beta chains share one sample of origin, sequenced in a study of shared clonotypes between healthy human individuals. The data were produced by immunoSEQ multiplex PCR, yet TCRdb's version contains in-frame clones alone and is incomplete. The sample lists 2.3 million or so clones, roughly 93% occurring once. The sequenced material came from naive CD4+ T cells from PBMCs. Noted subset: CD45RA+ positively selected. Receptors originate from a man aged 18-30 years in good health. Some clones in this sample may be carry-over from other donors' samples.

The chain recombines TRBV19 with TRBJ2-7; possible D gene TRBD2, 5 bases. The V end lost 6 bases, the J end lost 8 bases, and 17 bases lay between the germline ends. The CDR3 length is 13 residues. Germline loops: CDR1 LNHDA, CDR2 SQIVND (reference sequence). For the CDR3, the DNA is TGTGCCAGTAGCCCCGCAAGGGAGTTGCAGCAGTACTTC. This gives the protein CASSPARELQQYF.

In DNA form, the CDR3 reads TGTGCCAGCACCGACAGGGGGCTGGATGATGAAAAACTGTTTTTT. Residues: CASTDRGLDDEKLFF. The genes are TRBV6-5 and TRBJ1-4; 10 bases line up with TRBD1. The CDR3 is made up of 15 amino acids. Losses at the gene ends were 7 bases for V and 6 bases for J; bases not matched to a gene: 8. The germline gives CDR1 MNHEY, CDR2 SVGAGI.

The chain employs TRBV5-1 and TRBJ2-5, with 11 bases fitting TRBD1. From germline, CDR1 is SGHRS and CDR2 YFSETQ. With V trimmed by 2 bases and J by 4 bases, 7 bases remained unmatched. CDR3 length: 16 amino acids. Here the CDR3 DNA reads TGCGCCAGCAGCTTACCGGGACAGGGGGAGAGAGAGACCCAGTACTTC. Amino acids: CASSLPGQGERETQYF.

The chain couples TRBV11-2 to TRBJ2-3, with 8 bases fitting TRBD1. Per the germline V gene, CDR1 is SGHAT and CDR2 is FQNNGV. This CDR3 has 15 residues. J lost 2 bases, V lost 5 bases, and 6 bases had no gene match. CDR3: CASSRTGRFTDTQYF. The CDR3 DNA reads TGTGCCAGCAGCCGGACAGGGAGGTTCACAGATACGCAGTATTTT.

This rearrangement joins TRBV2 to TRBJ1-3, with D possibly being TRBD1 (5 bases). CDR3 length: 12 residues. Trimming pared 6 bases from V and 7 bases from J, leaving 10 bases between. Germline V gene sequence: CDR1 SNHLY, CDR2 FYNNEI. CDR3 sequence reads: CASSLQVNTIYF. CDR3 nucleotides: TGTGCCAGCAGCTTACAGGTCAACACCATATATTTT. The complete variable domain, with remaining parts taken from reference TRBV2 and TRBJ1-3, reads EPEVTQTPSHQVTQMGQEVILRCVPISNHLYFYWYRQILGQKVEFLVSFYNNEISEKSEIFDDQFSVERPDGSNFTLKIRSTKLEDSAMYFCASSLQVNTIYFGEGSWLTVV.

The V gene is TRBV28, the J gene TRBJ1-1; D is uncertain. CDR1 is MDHEN, CDR2 SYDVKM, per germline. CDR3 size: 13 residues. V lost 4 bases and J lost 4, with 10 bases in between. In nucleotides, the CDR3 is TGTGCCAGCAGTTCGGGGAAAGTCACTGAAGCTTTCTTT. Its protein is CASSSGKVTEAFF.

The chain has TRBV6-6 and TRBJ2-2; D not resolved. Deletions cut 8 bases from V and 2 bases from J, with 15 bases between. Germline V gene lookup returns CDR1 MNHNY and CDR2 SVGAGI (reference sequence). The CDR3 is 15 amino acids. The DNA for the CDR3 is TGTGCCAGCGGGCAACCCTATGCTAACACCGGGGAGCTGTTTTTT. As protein: CASGQPYANTGELFF.